Described below is a single T cell receptor (beta chain) sequence and its context. Its antigen is unknown. The record has no base qualities; no much larger clone is one base away. The data belong to a study of blood T cell repertoires in COVID-19 (TCRdb year 2020). With regard to the full study: The collaborator samples originated in the United States, Italy and Spain and spanned the acute and convalescent phases of COVID-19. The repertoires were released in a freely available public database meant as a resource for research on the immune response to SARS-CoV-2. The samples were drawn from the first 160 participants of the ongoing ImmuneRACE study and from over a thousand subjects provided by 6 global collaborators. Deeply sampled blood TCRbeta repertoires from subjects exposed to, actively infected with, or recovered from COVID-19 were included in the dataset. HLA class I and class II types, where available, came from metadata supplied by the sample provider rather than from assay-based typing. Nearly every sample came with metadata listing a de-identified subject ID, COVID-19 status, age in years and sex. The material from the prospective study consisted of cDNA or gDNA derived from T cells, B-cell-depleted T cells, or PBMCs.

Participants in the prospective study were aged roughly 18 to 100 years, lived in 20 to 25 United States geographic areas, and enrolled through a virtual design. In the prospective study, participants were assigned to cohorts based on the clinical history participants reported in a screening survey and a study questionnaire. Recovered participants in ImmuneRACE Cohort 3 were defined by two consecutive negative NP/OP PCR tests, clearance by a healthcare professional, or resolution of symptoms. In the prospective study, mobile phlebotomists collected whole blood, serum and a nasopharyngeal or oropharyngeal swab from each participant. Additional blood draws and questionnaires over an approximately 2-month period could optionally be provided by prospective study participants. Before DNA extraction, blood samples from the prospective study were shipped at room temperature or frozen. TCRbeta CDR3 regions were amplified from genomic DNA by means of the immunoSEQ Assay, a bias-controlled multiplex PCR. The study's processing was this. The number of nucleated cells in each sample was estimated from the amplification of reference gene primers within the assay. Sequence reads were collapsed and filtered to measure the absolute abundance of every unique TCRbeta CDR3 rearrangement. Productive Simpson clonality was computed per sample as the square root of Simpson's diversity index over productive rearrangements. This immuneACCESS table, as held by TCRdb, lists in-frame sequences with V and J called but not all clones. Of the missing ones, under half trace to an unresolved V gene in checked studies; the others have no known cause. V and J calls and clone size are given by that table; D and trimming were obtained from the DNA. Counted in this sample were some 530,000 clones; around 85% of them appeared once. The top ten hold approximately 8.3% of the sample.

V is shortened by 4 bases, J by 6 bases, and the region joining them spans 15 bases. The germline V gene specifies SGHNT as CDR1 and YENEEA as CDR2. CDR3 length: 14 amino acids, cysteine to phenylalanine. This entry keeps only the CDR3 DNA: 42 bases, framed from base 1. Study-wide findings and limitations: How much clinical and demographic metadata was included differed by source and by participant, and the metadata was provided uncurated.

The V gene is TRBV11-3 and the J gene is TRBJ1-2; confidence is insufficient to name the D gene. The source is an older woman who had recovered from COVID-19. The sample taken for sequencing was PBMCs or T cells enriched from blood (not recorded which). The CDR3 protein: CASSSDPGKHGYTF. The DNA sequence is TGTGCCAGCAGCTCGGATCCCGGGAAGCATGGCTACACCTTC.